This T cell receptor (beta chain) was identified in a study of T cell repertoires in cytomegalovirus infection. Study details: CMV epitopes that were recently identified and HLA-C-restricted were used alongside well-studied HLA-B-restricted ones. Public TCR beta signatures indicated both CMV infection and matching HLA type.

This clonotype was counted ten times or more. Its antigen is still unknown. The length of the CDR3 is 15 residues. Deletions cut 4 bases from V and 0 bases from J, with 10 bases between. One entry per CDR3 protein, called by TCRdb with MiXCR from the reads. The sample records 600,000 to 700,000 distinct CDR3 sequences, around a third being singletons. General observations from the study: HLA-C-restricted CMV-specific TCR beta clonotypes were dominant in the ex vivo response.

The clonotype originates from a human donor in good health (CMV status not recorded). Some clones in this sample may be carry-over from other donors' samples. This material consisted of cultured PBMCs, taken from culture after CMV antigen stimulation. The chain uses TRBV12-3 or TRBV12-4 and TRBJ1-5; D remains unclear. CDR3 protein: CASSSDTYSNQPQHF. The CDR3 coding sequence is TGTGCCAGCAGTTCCGACACGTATAGCAATCAGCCCCAGCATTTT.